Each of the 8 T cell receptor beta chains below was sequenced from the same sample in a study of T cell responses to AZD1222 COVID-19 vaccine. Assay used: immunoSEQ multiplex PCR; TCRdb lists only in-frame clones, some missing. Of approximately 160,000 clones in the sample, approximately 90% were seen once. Source: peripheral blood, taken on day 0 of AZD1222 vaccination. These receptors all come from an adult in good health.

V is TRBV24-1 and J is TRBJ2-2, with a possible D match to TRBD1 (6 bases). The ends were cut back, 0 bases at V and 1 base at J, with 20 bases in the middle. The CDR3 runs 20 residues. Germline V gene sequence: CDR1 KGHDR, CDR2 SFDVKD. CDR3 residues: CATSDLGLGTRILNTGELFF. The CDR3 DNA follows: TGTGCCACCAGTGATTTGGGTTTGGGGACACGGATACTGAACACCGGGGAGCTGTTTTTT.

V is TRBV5-1 and J is TRBJ2-2; 9 nucleotides align to TRBD1. The CDR3 is 15 residues long. Germline CDR1 is SGHRS and CDR2 is YFSETQ. The V and J ends lost 2 bases and 6 bases, in that order; junction bases with no gene match: 5. The CDR3 bases are TGCGCCAGCAGCTTAGGGACAGGGTCCCCCGGGGAGCTGTTTTTT. The encoded protein is CASSLGTGSPGELFF.

The J gene is TRBJ1-1, the V gene TRBV27; no reliable D call. The CDR3 is made up of 13 amino acids. The germline gives CDR1 MNHEY, CDR2 SMNVEV (reference sequence). Trimming took off 4 bases at V and 4 bases at J, with 10 bases between the two ends. The CDR3 loop is CASSSPGRTEAFF. CDR3 nucleotide sequence: TGTGCCAGCAGTTCGCCCGGACGCACTGAAGCTTTCTTT.

The genes are TRBV11-3 and TRBJ2-1; 7 bases align to TRBD2. The germline CDR1 and CDR2 sequences are SGHNT and YENEEA. Trimming at V came to 5 bases and at J to 4 bases, leaving 8 bases not matched to a gene. CDR3 size: 15 residues. CDR3 DNA: TGTGCCAGCAGCCCTGTTGCGGGGGAGTACAATGAGCAGTTCTTC. Translating it yields CASSPVAGEYNEQFF.

As DNA, the CDR3 is TGTGCCAGCAGCTTAATAGCGGGGGGCGAGCAGTACTTC. It is translated as CASSLIAGGEQYF. J is TRBJ2-7 and V is TRBV7-8; 10 nucleotides align to TRBD2. After removal of 2 bases from V and 6 bases from J, the junction contained 1 base not matched to a gene. Germline assignment: CDR1 SGHVS and CDR2 FQNEAQ. The length of the CDR3 is 13 residues.

The chain is built from TRBV27 and TRBJ1-6; unclear D gene. Germline loops: CDR1 MNHEY, CDR2 SMNVEV (reference sequence). V gave up 5 bases and J gave up 0 bases, with 14 bases separating them. The CDR3 contains 17 residues. For the CDR3, the DNA is TGTGCCAGCAGTCCCTCCGCGAGGGCCTCCTATAATTCACCCCTCCACTTT. Translated: CASSPSARASYNSPLHF.

The genes are TRBV5-6 and TRBJ2-6, with TRBD1 matching 11 bases. Trimming cost V 4 bases and J 0 bases; bases outside gene matches: 3. In germline, CDR1 is SGHDT, CDR2 YYEEEE. The CDR3 is 17 amino acids. The CDR3 is CASSPGTGGSGANVLTF. The DNA for the CDR3 is TGTGCCAGCAGCCCAGGGACAGGGGGCTCTGGGGCCAACGTCCTGACTTTC.

The sample holds one count of this clone. The chain couples TRBV28 to TRBJ1-2; D ambiguous. The germline CDR1 and CDR2 sequences are MDHEN and SYDVKM. The CDR3 length is 12 residues. V shed 6 bases and J shed 4 bases, with 9 bases lying between them. The CDR3 loop is CASSSNFYGYTF. The DNA of the CDR3 is TGTGCCAGCAGCTCGAATTTCTATGGCTACACCTTC.